The rows below give T cell receptor beta chains drawn from one sample of a study of PD-1 blockade in classical Hodgkin lymphoma. This table comes from immunoSEQ multiplex PCR, and its TCRdb copy is limited to in-frame clones, with some not included. The sample records over 80,000 clones, roughly 78% being singletons. The sequences come from peripheral blood mononuclear cells (PBMCs), collected before the fourth cycle of nivolumab. These receptors came from a human donor with classical Hodgkin lymphoma. CDR3s include the opening cysteine and the closing phenylalanine or tryptophan. D genes are given only for firm matches. Size values are once, few and many counts, or a class for expanded clones, and some rows have none.

.,14,TRBJ2-7,TRBV6-5,once,TGTGCCAGCAGTATGGTAAGCAGCAACTACGAGCAGTACTTC,CASSMVSSNYEQYF
.,15,TRBJ2-5,TRBV7-8,once,TGTGCCAGCAGCCTTTATAGACAGGCCCAAGAGACCCAGTACTTC,CASSLYRQAQETQYF
.,15,TRBJ2-5,TRBV6-5,once,TGTGCCAGCAGTACCCGCAAAACAGGTTTAGAGACCCAGTACTTC,CASSTRKTGLETQYF
TRBD1,14,TRBJ2-3,TRBV4-1,few,TGCGCCAGCAGCCCGGGACAGCACACAGATACGCAGTATTTT,CASSPGQHTDTQYF
.,17,TRBJ2-3,TRBV6-1,.,TGTGCCAGGAGTGAACGTCCGCTATCTACCAGCACAGATACGCAGTATTTT,CARSERPLSTSTDTQYF
TRBD1,15,TRBJ1-1,TRBV28,.,TGTGCCAGCAGTTTGGGGGACAGGGGCAACACTGAAGCTTTCTTT,CASSLGDRGNTEAFF
TRBD1,15,TRBJ2-7,TRBV10-3,.,TGTGCCATCAGTGAGTCGGGACAGGGGGCGCCTGGGCAGTACTTC,CAISESGQGAPGQYF
.,12,TRBJ2-3,TRBV6-5,.,TGTGCCAGCAGGACTAGCACAGATACGCAGTATTTT,CASRTSTDTQYF
.,17,TRBJ1-5,TRBV11-2,.,TGTGCCAGCAGCCCAGCTATGGGGGAGCTCCGCAATCAGCCCCAGCATTTT,CASSPAMGELRNQPQHF
.,17,TRBJ2-1,TRBV5-4,.,TGTGCCAGCAGCTTTGGGGGCGGGAGAAGCTCCTACAATGAGCAGTTCTTC,CASSFGGGRSSYNEQFF
.,15,TRBJ1-5,TRBV6-1,once,TGTGCCAGCAGTGATGTTGGGGCGTTCAATCAGCCCCAGCATTTT,CASSDVGAFNQPQHF
.,13,TRBJ2-6,TRBV29-1,.,TGCAGCGTTGATGTGGTTGGGGCCAACGTCCTGACTTTC,CSVDVVGANVLTF
.,16,TRBJ2-5,TRBV5-4,.,TGTGCCAGCAGGCCAGCCGGGACACTCCCCGGAGAGACCCAGTACTTC,CASRPAGTLPGETQYF
.,13,TRBJ1-1,TRBV11-2,.,TGTGCCAGCAGCTTAGAACGAGGCACTGAAGCTTTCTTT,CASSLERGTEAFF
.,15,TRBJ2-1,TRBV7-2,.,TGTGCCAGCAGCTCCATGGATCAGATCGGCAATGAGCAGTTCTTC,CASSSMDQIGNEQFF
TRBD1,12,TRBJ1-2,TRBV9,.,TGTGCCAGCAGCGTAGACAGGGGTGGCTACACCTTC,CASSVDRGGYTF
TRBD2,18,TRBJ2-2,TRBV4-1,.,TGCGCCAGCAGCCAAGACGGTAGCGGGGGGGCCGGGACCGGGGAGCTGTTTTTT,CASSQDGSGGAGTGELFF
.,15,TRBJ1-6,TRBV19,.,TGTGCCAGTAACCTCTGGTCCGACGGTCCAACACCCCTCCACTTT,CASNLWSDGPTPLHF
TRBD2,15,TRBJ2-5,TRBV2,.,TGTGCCAGCACAAAACTAGCGGGGGGAGAAGAGACCCAGTACTTC,CASTKLAGGEETQYF
.,15,TRBJ2-7,TRBV30,.,TGTGCCTGGAGTCCAGCCCCGTTTCACTCCTACGAGCAGTACTTC,CAWSPAPFHSYEQYF
.,13,TRBJ1-1,TRBV5-1,once,TGCGCCAGCAGCTTGGAGGGGGGCACTGAAGCTTTCTTT,CASSLEGGTEAFF
.,14,TRBJ2-7,TRBV25-1,.,TGTGCCAGCAGTGAACAGGGCGAAGGCTACGAGCAGTACTTC,CASSEQGEGYEQYF
.,15,TRBJ1-3,TRBV11-2,many,TGTGCCAGCAGCACCCCGGCGGGCAGTGGAAACACCATATATTTT,CASSTPAGSGNTIYF
.,13,TRBJ1-1,TRBV6-1,.,TGTGCCAGCAGTGAAGCGGGCCCCAGGGGAGCTTTCTTT,CASSEAGPRGAFF
TRBD1,13,TRBJ1-2,TRBV27,few,TGTGCCAGCCGGGACAGGGAGTCTTATGGCTACACCTTC,CASRDRESYGYTF
.,14,TRBJ2-3,TRBV7-2,.,TGTGCCAGCAGCTTAGCGTACAGAACAGATACGCAGTATTTT,CASSLAYRTDTQYF
TRBD2,15,TRBJ2-5,TRBV2,.,TGTGCCAGCAGTAGACTAGCGGGAGGAGAAGAGACCCAGTACTTC,CASSRLAGGEETQYF
.,12,TRBJ2-5,TRBV10-1,.,TGCGCCAGCAGTGACTCTTGTGAGACCCAGTACTTC,CASSDSCETQYF
.,16,TRBJ2-3,TRBV7-2,.,TGTGCCAGCAGCCGACGCGGAGGGCCTAGCACAGATACGCAGTATTTT,CASSRRGGPSTDTQYF
TRBD1,14,TRBJ1-5,TRBV10-3,few,TGTGCCACCGGGACAGGTACCATCCTACAGCCCCAGCATTTT,CATGTGTILQPQHF
.,14,TRBJ1-4,TRBV6-5,.,TGTGCCAGCAGTTACTCCCATGAGCAGGAAAAACTGTTTTTT,CASSYSHEQEKLFF
.,17,TRBJ2-3,TRBV7-2,few,TGTGCCAGCAGCCCTTCAGGGGCTTATATGAACACAGATACGCAGTATTTT,CASSPSGAYMNTDTQYF
.,15,TRBJ2-7,TRBV27,.,TGTGCCAGCAGTTTAAAGGGTGACCCACCCTACGAGCAGTACTTC,CASSLKGDPPYEQYF
.,14,TRBJ2-6,TRBV18,.,TGTGCCAGCTCACCGACCGCTGAGGCCAACGTCCTGACTTTC,CASSPTAEANVLTF
.,11,TRBJ2-7,TRBV29-1,few,TGCAGCGCTGAGACAGGCTACGAGCAGTACTTC,CSAETGYEQYF
.,15,TRBJ2-7,TRBV6-5,.,TGTGCCAGCAGTTCCGGGACGCCAAGATCCTACGAGCAGTACTTC,CASSSGTPRSYEQYF
.,12,TRBJ1-1,TRBV7-9,.,TGTGCCAGCAGCTTAGTGGCAGCCGAAGCTTTCTTT,CASSLVAAEAFF
.,17,TRBJ2-7,TRBV10-3,.,TGTGCCATCAGTGAGCCGGCCAGCGGCGGCCCCCTGGGGGAGCAGTACTTC,CAISEPASGGPLGEQYF
.,11,TRBJ1-2,TRBV28,.,TGTGCCAGCAGTTCTCACTATGGCTACACCTTC,CASSSHYGYTF
.,15,TRBJ2-7,TRBV15,.,TGTGCCACCAGCAGAGATAAAGGCGGAACCTACGAGCAGTACTTC,CATSRDKGGTYEQYF
.,12,TRBJ2-2,TRBV27,.,TGTGCCAGCACCCGCGGGGCAGGGGAGCTGTTTTTT,CASTRGAGELFF